The 18 T cell receptor beta chains below all came from one sample that was sequenced in a study of T-cell reconstitution after alpha-beta-depleted transplantation in children. No antigens are known for them. It was with unique molecular identifiers that the TCRbeta library was prepared. TCRdb itself ran the PCR reads through MiXCR, one entry per CDR3 protein. The table records approximately 300,000 distinct CDR3 sequences, nearly 8% of them present only once. Whole-study findings and limits: At one year after transplant, newly produced T cells mostly accounted for T-cell counts and diversity.

The sequenced sample was peripheral blood, obtained 360 days after TCRalphabeta/CD19-depleted stem cell transplant. These TCRs come from a female patient aged 2-9 years who had a stem cell transplant for Fanconi anemia, so the T cells may come from the graft donor.

This clonotype was counted ten times or more. The CDR3 DNA is TGTGCCAGCGGAATCCGGGACAACTCTTTCACAGATACGCAGTATTTT. It encodes CASGIRDNSFTDTQYF. This sequence joins TRBV5-6 and TRBJ2-3; TRBD1 is a possible D gene (6 bases). V lost 7 bases and J 2 bases, leaving 20 bases between the germline ends. CDR1 and CDR2 from the germline V gene are SGHDT and YYEEEE. This CDR3 has 16 amino acids.

The chain employs TRBV7-8 and TRBJ2-5; no firm D call. The CDR3 sequence is 12 residues long. Germline CDR1 reads SGHVS; CDR2 reads FQNEAQ. Deletions cut 2 bases from V and 5 bases from J, with 6 bases between. CDR3 in amino acids: CASSLYSETQYF. The CDR3 coding sequence is TGTGCCAGCAGCTTATACTCCGAGACCCAGTACTTC. Together with reference TRBV7-8 and TRBJ2-5, the CDR3 gives the full variable domain: GAGVSQSPRYKVAKRGQDVALRCDPISGHVSLFWYQQALGQGPEFLTYFQNEAQLDKSGLPSDRFFAERPEGSVSTLKIQRTQQEDSAVYLCASSLYSETQYFGPGTRLLVL.

This clonotype showed up many times. This chain connects TRBV6-2 or TRBV6-3 to TRBJ2-5; 8 bases are shared with TRBD1. The ends lost 1 base at V and 1 base at J; junction bases unmatched: 8. In germline, CDR1 is MNHEY, CDR2 SVGEGT. This CDR3 is built from 17 residues. For the CDR3, the DNA is TGTGCCAGCAGTTACTGGACAGGGCAATGGGCCCAAGAGACCCAGTACTTC. Translated: CASSYWTGQWAQETQYF.

The table lists this clonotype with many counts. The CDR3 DNA follows: TGCGCCAGCAGCCCGCTATACAGCAACACTGAAGCTTTCTTT. This sequence encodes CASSPLYSNTEAFF. The chain uses TRBV5-1 and TRBJ1-1; D not certain. Trimming removed 4 bases from V and 2 bases from J, with 12 bases in between. The CDR3 runs to 14 residues. Germline CDR1 is SGHRS and CDR2 is YFSETQ.

This clonotype was counted many times. The V and J genes are TRBV20-1 and TRBJ2-1; TRBD2 matches 8 bases. The CDR3 has 15 amino acids. Losses at the gene ends were 1 base for V and 8 bases for J; bases not matched to a gene: 10. Germline V gene data show CDR1 as DFQATT and CDR2 as SNEGSKA (reference sequence). The CDR3 loop is CSARAFTGGPDEQFF. DNA for the CDR3: TGCAGTGCTAGAGCGTTTACGGGAGGGCCGGATGAGCAGTTCTTC.

This clonotype was counted many times. This rearrangement joins TRBV12-3 or TRBV12-4 to TRBJ2-1, with D perhaps matching TRBD1 (5 bases). The V gene lost 1 base and the J gene lost 8 bases, with 15 bases spanning the gap. The length of the CDR3 is 15 residues. CDR3 coding DNA: TGTGCCAGCAGTTTAGGACAGTCTGAACGGGATGAGCAGTTCTTC. This translates into CASSLGQSERDEQFF.

The chain is built from TRBV7-3 and TRBJ2-3; possible D gene TRBD2, 6 bases. CDR1 and CDR2 from the germline V gene are SGHTA and FQGTGA. Trimming took off 1 base at V and 0 bases at J, with 11 bases between the two ends. The CDR3 spans 16 residues. The CDR3, as DNA: TGTGCCAGCAGCTTAATTCCGGGGACTAGCACAGATACGCAGTATTTT. This codes for CASSLIPGTSTDTQYF. Based on the CDR3 plus reference TRBV7-3 and TRBJ2-3, the full variable domain is GAGVSQTPSNKVTEKGKYVELRCDPISGHTALYWYRQSLGQGPEFLIYFQGTGAADDSGLPNDRFFAVRPEGSVSTLKIQRTERGDSAVYLCASSLIPGTSTDTQYFGPGTRLTVL.

This clonotype was found a few times. In nucleotides, the CDR3 is TGTGCCAGCAGCCAACACAGGGGGCAAACTGAAGCTTTCTTT. It yields the protein CASSQHRGQTEAFF. V usage is TRBV3-1 and J usage is TRBJ1-1; 9 nucleotides align to TRBD1. Germline assignment: CDR1 LGHDT and CDR2 YNNKEL (reference sequence). There are 14 residues in the CDR3. The junction had 3 bases not matched to a gene; V was cut back by 2 bases and J by 5 bases.

This clonotype was picked up a small number of times. The rearrangement links TRBV5-1 to TRBJ2-3; tentatively, D is TRBD1 (6 bases). With 3 bases removed from V and 2 bases from J, the gap between germline ends came to 19 bases. Germline V lookup: CDR1 SGHRS, CDR2 YFSETQ. The CDR3 runs 17 residues. CDR3 DNA sequence: TGCGCCAGCAGCTCCCGAGGGGGAACGACCTTCACAGATACGCAGTATTTT. Translating gives CASSSRGGTTFTDTQYF.

J is TRBJ2-3 and V is TRBV4-3, with D maybe TRBD2 (6 bases). CDR1 is LGHNA and CDR2 is YSLEER in the germline V gene. The ends were cut back, 1 base at V and 2 bases at J, with 16 bases in the middle. This CDR3 has 17 amino acids. The CDR3 loop reads CASSQVWRGYVTDTQYF. DNA for the CDR3: TGCGCCAGCAGCCAAGTATGGCGGGGTTACGTCACAGATACGCAGTATTTT.

There are many counts of this clonotype. The genes are TRBV5-5 and TRBJ2-2; tentative D call: TRBD1 (6 bases). This CDR3 has 16 residues. The germline gives CDR1 SGHKS, CDR2 YYEKEE (reference sequence). The V and J ends lost 0 bases and 0 bases respectively, with 9 bases between them. In nucleotides, the CDR3 is TGTGCCAGCAGCTTGGTACCAGGGGCGAACACCGGGGAGCTGTTTTTT. This sequence encodes CASSLVPGANTGELFF.

This clonotype has a count of ten or more. The chain joins TRBV20-1 to TRBJ2-2; D is possibly TRBD1 (5 bases). The V end lost 5 bases, the J end lost 4 bases, and 17 bases lay between the germline ends. CDR3 length equals 15 residues. Germline CDR1 is DFQATT and CDR2 is SNEGSKA (reference sequence). The CDR3 DNA follows: TGCAGTGCTTCTTACCAAGGGGTCCTCACCGGGGAGCTGTTTTTT. Its translation is CSASYQGVLTGELFF.

This clonotype was counted ten times or more. The chain couples TRBV10-3 to TRBJ2-1; D is unclear. V lost 6 bases to trimming and J lost 8 bases, with 11 bases between them. Germline V lookup: CDR1 ENHRY, CDR2 SYGVKD. The length of the CDR3 is 12 residues. The CDR3 DNA reads as TGTGCCATCAGGGCTTTAGGGCATGAGCAGTTCTTC. Protein sequence: CAIRALGHEQFF.

The sample holds many counts of this clonotype. CDR3 region: CASSEVEGLSDTQYF. The CDR3 DNA sequence: TGTGCCAGCAGTGAAGTCGAGGGTTTGTCAGATACGCAGTATTTT. V usage is TRBV25-1 and J usage is TRBJ2-3, with D tentatively TRBD2 (5 bases). CDR3 length: 15 residues. Germline V gene lookup returns CDR1 MGHDK and CDR2 SYGVNS. Trimming cost V 2 bases and J 4 bases, with 13 bases left between them. Full variable domain (missing parts from reference TRBV25-1 and TRBJ2-3): EADIYQTPRYLVIGTGKKITLECSQTMGHDKMYWYQQDPGMELHLIHYSYGVNSTEKGDLSSESTVSRIRTEHFPLTLESARPSHTSQYLCASSEVEGLSDTQYFGPGTRLTVL.

This clonotype was picked up many times. This rearrangement joins TRBV20-1 to TRBJ2-3, with TRBD2 matching 7 bases. CDR3 size: 15 residues. Losses at the gene ends were 4 bases for V and 2 bases for J; bases not matched to a gene: 9. CDR1 is DFQATT, CDR2 SNEGSKA, per germline (reference sequence). The CDR3 nucleotides read TGCAGTGCTACCGGGAGGAAGTACGACACAGATACGCAGTATTTT. The encoded protein is CSATGRKYDTDTQYF.

This clonotype occurred a few times. The chain has TRBV11-3 and TRBJ1-1; D possibly corresponds to TRBD1 (5 bases). The germline CDR1 and CDR2 sequences are SGHNT and YENEEA. The CDR3 is 15 residues long. Trimming shortened V by 1 base and J by 7 bases, and 16 bases separated the two germline ends. The CDR3 nucleotides read TGTGCCAGCAGCTTAGGGCGACAGTGGCTTTTTGAAGCTTTCTTT. Protein product: CASSLGRQWLFEAFF.

In this sample, this clonotype turned up many times. This chain links TRBV20-1 with TRBJ1-1; no firm D call. The CDR3 is 12 amino acids. V lost 1 base and J lost 7, with 10 bases in between. CDR1 is DFQATT, CDR2 SNEGSKA, per germline (reference sequence). CDR3 sequence: CSARVQRHEAFF. DNA for the CDR3: TGCAGTGCTAGAGTCCAACGGCATGAAGCTTTCTTT.

This clonotype was found many times. This chain links TRBV5-5 with TRBJ2-7; D remains unclear. Trimming took off 0 bases at V and 5 bases at J, with 12 bases between the two ends. The CDR3 extends over 14 amino acids. CDR1 is SGHKS and CDR2 is YYEKEE in the germline V gene (reference sequence). The chain's CDR3 is CASSLEASVHEQYF. As DNA, the CDR3 is TGTGCCAGCAGCTTGGAAGCCAGTGTCCACGAGCAGTACTTC.